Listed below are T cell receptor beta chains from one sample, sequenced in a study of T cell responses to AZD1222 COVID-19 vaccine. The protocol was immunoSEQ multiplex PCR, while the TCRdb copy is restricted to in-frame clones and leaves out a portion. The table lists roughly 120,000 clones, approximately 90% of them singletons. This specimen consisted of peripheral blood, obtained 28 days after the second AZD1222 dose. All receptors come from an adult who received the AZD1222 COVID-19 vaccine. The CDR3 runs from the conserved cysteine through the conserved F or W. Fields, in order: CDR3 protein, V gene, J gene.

CDR3aa: CASSLRGQGETQYF
v_gene: TRBV7-9
j_gene: TRBJ2-5

CDR3aa: CASSRDSTDTQYF
v_gene: TRBV10-1
j_gene: TRBJ2-3

CDR3aa: CASSAAGETGDTQYF
v_gene: TRBV5-6
j_gene: TRBJ2-3

CDR3aa: CASSLGDGLGYTF
v_gene: TRBV5-6
j_gene: TRBJ1-2

CDR3aa: CASSPKLAGGWYEQYF
v_gene: TRBV7-9
j_gene: TRBJ2-7

CDR3aa: CASSPPPGRSDNEQFF
v_gene: TRBV6-6
j_gene: TRBJ2-1

CDR3aa: CAWSFGEVEAFF
v_gene: TRBV30
j_gene: TRBJ1-1

CDR3aa: CASSLSPRNTEAFF
v_gene: TRBV7-3
j_gene: TRBJ1-1

CDR3aa: CATSRDLAGASYEQYF
v_gene: TRBV15
j_gene: TRBJ2-7

CDR3aa: CASSEALGTGYNSPLHF
v_gene: TRBV6-1
j_gene: TRBJ1-6

CDR3aa: CASSPGQGGPNYGYTF
v_gene: TRBV7-9
j_gene: TRBJ1-2

CDR3aa: CATRGQGVTGELFF
v_gene: TRBV5-1
j_gene: TRBJ2-2

CDR3aa: CASSGGGPWGIQYF
v_gene: TRBV5-8
j_gene: TRBJ2-4

CDR3aa: CASSQERKTTYYNEQFF
v_gene: TRBV4-3
j_gene: TRBJ2-1

CDR3aa: CASSSRTGPQDVWGYTF
v_gene: TRBV4-2
j_gene: TRBJ1-2

CDR3aa: CASSVAGTSHGELFF
v_gene: TRBV9
j_gene: TRBJ2-2

CDR3aa: CASSQEQRAGGYEQYF
v_gene: TRBV4-1
j_gene: TRBJ2-7

CDR3aa: CASRVEGRTEAFF
v_gene: TRBV6-5
j_gene: TRBJ1-1

CDR3aa: CASSQEGKGPSGNTIYF
v_gene: TRBV4-2
j_gene: TRBJ1-3

CDR3aa: CASSLVQLTDTQYF
v_gene: TRBV5-1
j_gene: TRBJ2-3

CDR3aa: CASRASGTGNTDTQYF
v_gene: TRBV4-3
j_gene: TRBJ2-3

CDR3aa: CASSAERAPYNEQFF
v_gene: TRBV2
j_gene: TRBJ2-1

CDR3aa: CASSQLQENLRGYTF
v_gene: TRBV4-1
j_gene: TRBJ1-2

CDR3aa: CASSSPLRDRGSYEQYF
v_gene: TRBV27
j_gene: TRBJ2-7

CDR3aa: CASSIRQGSQPQHF
v_gene: TRBV5-6
j_gene: TRBJ1-5

CDR3aa: CASSLTGRYGYTF
v_gene: TRBV5-1
j_gene: TRBJ1-2

CDR3aa: CASSSQTGIWEQYF
v_gene: TRBV7-9
j_gene: TRBJ2-7

CDR3aa: CASSKAGRQGDTQPQHF
v_gene: TRBV21-1
j_gene: TRBJ1-5

CDR3aa: CSVGGYLNAYEQYF
v_gene: TRBV29-1
j_gene: TRBJ2-7

CDR3aa: CSVERRGLENNEQFF
v_gene: TRBV29-1
j_gene: TRBJ2-1